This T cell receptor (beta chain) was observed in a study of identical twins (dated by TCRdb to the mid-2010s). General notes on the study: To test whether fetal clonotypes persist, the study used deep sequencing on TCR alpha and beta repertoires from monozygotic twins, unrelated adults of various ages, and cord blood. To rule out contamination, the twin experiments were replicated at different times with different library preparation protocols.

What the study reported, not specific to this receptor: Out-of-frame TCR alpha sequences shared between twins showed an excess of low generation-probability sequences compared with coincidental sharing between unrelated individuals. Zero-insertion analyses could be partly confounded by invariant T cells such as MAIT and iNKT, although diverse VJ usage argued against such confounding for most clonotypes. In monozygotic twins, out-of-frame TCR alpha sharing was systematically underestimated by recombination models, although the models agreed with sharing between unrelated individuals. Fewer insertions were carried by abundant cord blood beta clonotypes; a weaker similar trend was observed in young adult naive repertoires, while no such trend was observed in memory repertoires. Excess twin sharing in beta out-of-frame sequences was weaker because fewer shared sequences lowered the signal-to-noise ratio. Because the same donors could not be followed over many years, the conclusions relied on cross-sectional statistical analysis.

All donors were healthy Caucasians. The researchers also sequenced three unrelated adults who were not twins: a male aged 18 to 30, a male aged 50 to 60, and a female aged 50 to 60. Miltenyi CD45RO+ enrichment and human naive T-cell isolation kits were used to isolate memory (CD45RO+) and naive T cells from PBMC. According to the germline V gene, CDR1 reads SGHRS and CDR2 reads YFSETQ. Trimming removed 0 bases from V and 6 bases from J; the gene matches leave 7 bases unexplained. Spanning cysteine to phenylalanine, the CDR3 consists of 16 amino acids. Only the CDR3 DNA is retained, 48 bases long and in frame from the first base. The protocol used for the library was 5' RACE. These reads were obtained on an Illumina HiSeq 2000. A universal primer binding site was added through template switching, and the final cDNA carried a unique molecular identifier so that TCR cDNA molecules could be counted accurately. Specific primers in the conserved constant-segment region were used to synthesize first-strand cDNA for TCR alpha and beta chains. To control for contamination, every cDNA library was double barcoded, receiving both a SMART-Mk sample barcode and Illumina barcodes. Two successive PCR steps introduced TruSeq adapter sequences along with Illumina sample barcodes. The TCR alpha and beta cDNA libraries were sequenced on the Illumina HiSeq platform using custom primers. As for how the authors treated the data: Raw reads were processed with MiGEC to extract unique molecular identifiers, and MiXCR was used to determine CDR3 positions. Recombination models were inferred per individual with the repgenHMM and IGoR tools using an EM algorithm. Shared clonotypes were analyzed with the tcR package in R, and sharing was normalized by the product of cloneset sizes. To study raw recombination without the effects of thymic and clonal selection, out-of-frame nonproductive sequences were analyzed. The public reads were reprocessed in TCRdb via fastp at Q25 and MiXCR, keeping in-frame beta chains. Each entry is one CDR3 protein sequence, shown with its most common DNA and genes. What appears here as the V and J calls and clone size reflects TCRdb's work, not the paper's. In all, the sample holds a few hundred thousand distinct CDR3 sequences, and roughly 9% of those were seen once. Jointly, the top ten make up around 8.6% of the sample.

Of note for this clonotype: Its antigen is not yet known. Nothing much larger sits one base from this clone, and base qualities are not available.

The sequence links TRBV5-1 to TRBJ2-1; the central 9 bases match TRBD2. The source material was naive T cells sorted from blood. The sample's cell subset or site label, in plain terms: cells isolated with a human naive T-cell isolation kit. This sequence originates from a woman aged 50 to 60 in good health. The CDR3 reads CASSLAGLAGFNEQFF. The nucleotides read TGCGCCAGCAGCTTGGCCGGGCTAGCGGGGTTCAATGAGCAGTTCTTC.